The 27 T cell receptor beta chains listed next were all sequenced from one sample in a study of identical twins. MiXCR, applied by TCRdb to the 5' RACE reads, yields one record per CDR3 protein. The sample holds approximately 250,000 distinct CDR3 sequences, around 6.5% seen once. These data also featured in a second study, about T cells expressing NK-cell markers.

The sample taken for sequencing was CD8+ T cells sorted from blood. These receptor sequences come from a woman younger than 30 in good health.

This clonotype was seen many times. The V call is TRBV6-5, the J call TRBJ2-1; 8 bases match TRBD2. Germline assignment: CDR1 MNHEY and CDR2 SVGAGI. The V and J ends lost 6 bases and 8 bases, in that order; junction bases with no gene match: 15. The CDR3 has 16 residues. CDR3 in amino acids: CASSTPLAGPEDEQFF. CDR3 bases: TGTGCCAGCAGCACGCCCCTAGCGGGCCCTGAAGATGAGCAGTTCTTC.

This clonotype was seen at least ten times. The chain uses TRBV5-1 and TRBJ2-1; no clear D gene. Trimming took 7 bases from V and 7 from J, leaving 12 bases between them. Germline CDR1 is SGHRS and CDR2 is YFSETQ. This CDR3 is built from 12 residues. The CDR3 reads CASGSPGNEQFF. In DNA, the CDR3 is TGCGCCAGCGGCAGCCCTGGGAATGAGCAGTTCTTC.

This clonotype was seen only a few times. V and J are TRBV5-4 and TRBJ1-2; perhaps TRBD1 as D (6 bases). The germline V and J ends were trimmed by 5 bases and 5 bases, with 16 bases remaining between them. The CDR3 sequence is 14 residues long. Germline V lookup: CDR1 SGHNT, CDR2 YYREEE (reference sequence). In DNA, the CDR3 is TGTGCCAGCAGGGTAAAAGGAACAGGGTATGGCTACACCTTC. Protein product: CASRVKGTGYGYTF. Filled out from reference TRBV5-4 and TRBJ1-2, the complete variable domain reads ETGVTQSPTHLIKTRGQQVTLRCSSQSGHNTVSWYQQALGQGPQFIFQYYREEENGRGNFPPRFSGLQFPNYSSELNVNALELDDSALYLCASRVKGTGYGYTFGSGTRLTVV.

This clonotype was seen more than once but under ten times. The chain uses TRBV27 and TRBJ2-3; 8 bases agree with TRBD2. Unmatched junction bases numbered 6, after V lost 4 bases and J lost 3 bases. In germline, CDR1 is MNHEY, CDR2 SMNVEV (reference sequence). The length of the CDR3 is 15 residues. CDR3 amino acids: CASSWSGGRTDTQYF. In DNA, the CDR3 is TGTGCCAGCAGTTGGTCGGGGGGGAGGACAGATACGCAGTATTTT.

This CDR3 reads CASSKTPGQGDYTEAFF. CDR3 in DNA: TGTGCCAGCAGCAAAACACCGGGACAGGGGGATTACACTGAAGCTTTCTTT. The chain uses TRBV21-1 and TRBJ1-1; TRBD1, the table's D call, lacks a check against the DNA. TRBV21-1 is an annotated pseudogene. CDR3 length equals 17 residues.

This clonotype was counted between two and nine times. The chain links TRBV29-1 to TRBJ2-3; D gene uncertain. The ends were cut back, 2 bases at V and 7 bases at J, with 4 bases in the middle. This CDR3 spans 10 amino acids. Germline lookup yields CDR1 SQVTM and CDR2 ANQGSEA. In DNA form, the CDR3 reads TGCAGCGTTGAAAACTATACGCAGTATTTT. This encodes CSVENYTQYF.

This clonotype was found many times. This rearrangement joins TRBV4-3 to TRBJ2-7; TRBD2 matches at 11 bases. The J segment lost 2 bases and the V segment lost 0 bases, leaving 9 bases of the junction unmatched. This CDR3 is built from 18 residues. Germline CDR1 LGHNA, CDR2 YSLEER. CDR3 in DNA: TGCGCCAGCAGCCAAGAGGCGCCTCCGGGACTAGCGGCCTACGAGCAGTACTTC. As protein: CASSQEAPPGLAAYEQYF.

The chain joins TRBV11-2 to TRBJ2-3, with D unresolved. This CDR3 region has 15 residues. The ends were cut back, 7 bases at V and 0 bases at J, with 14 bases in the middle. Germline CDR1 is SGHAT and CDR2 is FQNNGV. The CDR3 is CASILLPTSTDTQYF. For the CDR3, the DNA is TGTGCCAGCATCCTTTTACCAACTAGCACAGATACGCAGTATTTT.

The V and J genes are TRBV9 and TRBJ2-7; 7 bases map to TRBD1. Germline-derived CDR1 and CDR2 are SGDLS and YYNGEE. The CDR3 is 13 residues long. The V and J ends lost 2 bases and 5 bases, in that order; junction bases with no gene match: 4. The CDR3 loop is CASSVTGRDEQYF. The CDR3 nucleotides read TGTGCCAGCAGCGTGACAGGGCGCGACGAGCAGTACTTC. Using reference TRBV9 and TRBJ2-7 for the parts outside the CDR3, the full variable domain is DSGVTQTPKHLITATGQRVTLRCSPRSGDLSVYWYQQSLDQGLQFLIQYYNGEERAKGNILERFSAQQFPDLHSELNLSSLELGDSALYFCASSVTGRDEQYFGPGTRLTVT.

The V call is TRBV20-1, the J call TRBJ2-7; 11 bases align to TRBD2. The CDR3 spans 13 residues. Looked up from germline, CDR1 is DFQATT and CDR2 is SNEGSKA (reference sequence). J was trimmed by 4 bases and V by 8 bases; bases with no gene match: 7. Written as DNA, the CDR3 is TGCAGTACCCAGGGACTAGCGGAGTACGAGCAGTACTTC. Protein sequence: CSTQGLAEYEQYF.

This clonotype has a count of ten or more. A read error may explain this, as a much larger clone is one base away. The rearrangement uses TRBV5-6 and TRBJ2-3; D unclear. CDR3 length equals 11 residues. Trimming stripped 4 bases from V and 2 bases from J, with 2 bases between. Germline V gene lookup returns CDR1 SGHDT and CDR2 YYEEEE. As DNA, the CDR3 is TGTGCCAGCAGCAACACAGATACGCAGTATTTT. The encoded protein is CASSNTDTQYF.

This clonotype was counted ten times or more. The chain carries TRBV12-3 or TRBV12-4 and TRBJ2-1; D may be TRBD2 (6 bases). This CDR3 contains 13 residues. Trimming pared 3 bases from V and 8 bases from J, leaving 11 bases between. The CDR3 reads CASSFASVHEQFF. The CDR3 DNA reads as TGTGCCAGCAGTTTCGCTAGCGTCCATGAGCAGTTCTTC.

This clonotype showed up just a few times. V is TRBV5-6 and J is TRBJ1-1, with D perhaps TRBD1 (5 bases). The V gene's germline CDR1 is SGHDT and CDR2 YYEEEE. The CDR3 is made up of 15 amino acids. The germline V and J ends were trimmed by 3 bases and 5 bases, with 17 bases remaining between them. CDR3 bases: TGTGCCAGCAGCTCGGGAGTAGGGGTTGGGACTGAAGCTTTCTTT. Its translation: CASSSGVGVGTEAFF.

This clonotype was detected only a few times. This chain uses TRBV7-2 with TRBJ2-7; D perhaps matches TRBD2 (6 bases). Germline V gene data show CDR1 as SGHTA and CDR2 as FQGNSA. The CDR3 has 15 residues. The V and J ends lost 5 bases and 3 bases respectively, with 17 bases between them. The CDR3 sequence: CASSPEGSSGYEQYF. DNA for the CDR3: TGTGCCAGCAGCCCGGAGGGTAGTTCGGGCTACGAGCAGTACTTC.

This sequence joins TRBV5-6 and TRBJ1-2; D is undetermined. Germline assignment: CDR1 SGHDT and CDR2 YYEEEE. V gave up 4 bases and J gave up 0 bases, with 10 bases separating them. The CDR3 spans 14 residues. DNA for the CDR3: TGTGCCAGCAGCCCGTACGGATCTAACTATGGCTACACCTTC. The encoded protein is CASSPYGSNYGYTF.

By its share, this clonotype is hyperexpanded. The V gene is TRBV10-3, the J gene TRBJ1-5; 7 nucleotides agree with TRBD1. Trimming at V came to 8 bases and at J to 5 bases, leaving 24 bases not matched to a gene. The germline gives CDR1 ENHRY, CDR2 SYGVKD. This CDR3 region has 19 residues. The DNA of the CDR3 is TGTGCCATCGGGGGCCCCCCGGGCAGGGACAGATTTCCTCATCAGCCCCAGCATTTT. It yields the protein CAIGGPPGRDRFPHQPQHF.

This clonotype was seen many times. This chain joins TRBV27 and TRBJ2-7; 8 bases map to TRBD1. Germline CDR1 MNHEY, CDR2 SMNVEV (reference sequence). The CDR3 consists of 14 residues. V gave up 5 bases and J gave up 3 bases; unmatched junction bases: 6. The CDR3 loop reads CASSQMTGDYEQYF. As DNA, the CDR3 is TGTGCCAGCAGTCAGATGACAGGGGACTACGAGCAGTACTTC.

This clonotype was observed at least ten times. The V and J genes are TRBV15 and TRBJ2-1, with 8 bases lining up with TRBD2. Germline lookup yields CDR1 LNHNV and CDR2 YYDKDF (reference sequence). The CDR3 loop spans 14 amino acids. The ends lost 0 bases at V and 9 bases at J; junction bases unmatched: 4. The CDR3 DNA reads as TGTGCCACCAGCAGAGATACAGCGGGAGCTGAGCAGTTCTTC. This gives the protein CATSRDTAGAEQFF.

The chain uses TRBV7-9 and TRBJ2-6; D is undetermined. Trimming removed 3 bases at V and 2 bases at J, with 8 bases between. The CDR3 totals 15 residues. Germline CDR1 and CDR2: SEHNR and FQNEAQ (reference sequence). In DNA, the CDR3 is TGTGCCAGCAGCTTCCCGGGCGCTGGGGCCAACGTCCTGACTTTC. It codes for CASSFPGAGANVLTF.

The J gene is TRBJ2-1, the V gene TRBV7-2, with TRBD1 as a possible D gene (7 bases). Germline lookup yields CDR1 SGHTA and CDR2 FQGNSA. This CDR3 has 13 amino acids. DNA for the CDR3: TGTGGCACTTCGCGGGACAGATACAATGAGCAGTTCTTC. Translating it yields CGTSRDRYNEQFF.

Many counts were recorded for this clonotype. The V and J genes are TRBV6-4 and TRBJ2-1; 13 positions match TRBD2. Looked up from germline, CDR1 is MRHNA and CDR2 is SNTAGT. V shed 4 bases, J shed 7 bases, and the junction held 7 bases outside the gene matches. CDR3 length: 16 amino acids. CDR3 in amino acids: CASSAQTSGGSNEQFF. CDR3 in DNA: TGTGCCAGCAGTGCCCAGACTAGCGGGGGGTCAAATGAGCAGTTCTTC.

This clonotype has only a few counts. CDR3 DNA: TGTGCCAGCAGTCCTCTGAGCGGGAGGGGCCAAGAGACCCAGTACTTC. Residues: CASSPLSGRGQETQYF. The chain is built from TRBV27 and TRBJ2-5, with TRBD2 matching 10 bases. The CDR3 is 16 amino acids. Unmatched junction bases numbered 7, after V lost 5 bases and J lost 1 base. Germline V lookup: CDR1 MNHEY, CDR2 SMNVEV (reference sequence).

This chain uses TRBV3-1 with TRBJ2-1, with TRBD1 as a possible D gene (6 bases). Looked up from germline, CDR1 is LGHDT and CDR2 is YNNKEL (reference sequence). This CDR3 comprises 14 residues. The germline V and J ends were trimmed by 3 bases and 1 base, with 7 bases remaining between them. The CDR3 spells CASSHQGSYNEQFF. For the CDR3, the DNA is TGTGCCAGCAGCCACCAGGGGTCCTACAATGAGCAGTTCTTC.

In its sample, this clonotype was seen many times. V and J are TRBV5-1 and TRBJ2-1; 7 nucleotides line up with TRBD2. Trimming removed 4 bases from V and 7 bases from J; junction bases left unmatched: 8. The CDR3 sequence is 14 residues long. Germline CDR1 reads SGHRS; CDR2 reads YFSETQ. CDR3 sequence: CASSRGLVGNEQFF. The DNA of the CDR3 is TGCGCCAGCAGCCGCGGACTAGTGGGAAATGAGCAGTTCTTC.

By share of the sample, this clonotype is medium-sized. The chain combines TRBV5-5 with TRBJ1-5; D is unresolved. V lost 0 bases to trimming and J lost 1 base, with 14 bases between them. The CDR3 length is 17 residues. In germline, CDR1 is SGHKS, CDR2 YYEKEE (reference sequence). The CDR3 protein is CASSLVGGLASNQPQHF. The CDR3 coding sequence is TGTGCCAGCAGCTTGGTAGGTGGGCTGGCAAGCAATCAGCCCCAGCATTTT.

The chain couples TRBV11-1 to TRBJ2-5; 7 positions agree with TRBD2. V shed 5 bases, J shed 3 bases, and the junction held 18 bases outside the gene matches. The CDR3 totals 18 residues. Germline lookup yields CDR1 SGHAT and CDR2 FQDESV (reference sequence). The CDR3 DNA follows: TGTGCCAGCAGCCCCACGTTCTTTGGGAGGGGCAAGGAAGAGACCCAGTACTTC. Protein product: CASSPTFFGRGKEETQYF.

The CDR3: CSARVSGLAGGSYNEQFF. For the CDR3, the DNA is TGCAGTGCTAGAGTCTCTGGGCTAGCGGGCGGATCCTACAATGAGCAGTTCTTC. The chain combines TRBV20-1 with TRBJ2-1, with 8 bases fitting TRBD2. V shed 1 base, J shed 1 base, and the junction held 12 bases outside the gene matches. CDR1 DFQATT and CDR2 SNEGSKA come from the germline V gene (reference sequence). The CDR3 runs 18 residues.